What follows are 17 T cell receptor beta chains derived from one specimen sequenced in a study of T cell responses to AZD1222 COVID-19 vaccine. Data came from immunoSEQ multiplex PCR; TCRdb stores just in-frame clones and leaves some out. Among fewer than 85,000 clones listed, about 92% were seen once. Sequences were derived from peripheral blood, sampled on day 0 of AZD1222 vaccination. The receptors were sampled from an adult in good health.

This clone was seen only once. The chain combines TRBV5-4 with TRBJ1-2; the D gene is possibly TRBD1 (6 bases). Germline V CDR1 and CDR2: SGHNT, YYREEE (reference sequence). V was trimmed by 0 bases and J by 2 bases, leaving 14 bases between them. The CDR3 contains 16 residues. The CDR3 loop reads CASSLEELGGNYGYTF. DNA of the CDR3: TGTGCCAGCAGCTTGGAAGAGTTGGGGGGCAACTATGGCTACACCTTC.

V and J are TRBV6-4 and TRBJ1-5; perhaps TRBD1 as D (5 bases). The ends were cut back, 5 bases at V and 2 bases at J, with 13 bases in the middle. Germline assignment: CDR1 MRHNA and CDR2 SNTAGT. The CDR3 is 15 amino acids. CDR3: CASSPPGWRNQPQHF. The CDR3 DNA reads TGTGCCAGCAGTCCCCCAGGGTGGCGCAATCAGCCCCAGCATTTT.

This clone occurred once. J is TRBJ2-1 and V is TRBV29-1; TRBD2 matches 15 bases. Germline V gene sequence: CDR1 SQVTM, CDR2 ANQGSEA. CDR3 length equals 17 residues. The ends lost 6 bases at V and 0 bases at J; junction bases unmatched: 6. As DNA, the CDR3 is TGCAGCGTGGGGACTAGCGGGGGGTCCAGCTCCTACAATGAGCAGTTCTTC. This gives the protein CSVGTSGGSSSYNEQFF.

The count of this clone is one. This sequence joins TRBV6-6 and TRBJ1-6; D possibly corresponds to TRBD1 (6 bases). The CDR3 runs 18 residues. Per germline, CDR1 MNHNY and CDR2 SVGAGI (reference sequence). Trimming shortened V by 5 bases and J by 0 bases, and 17 bases separated the two germline ends. The DNA for the CDR3 is TGTGCCAGCAGTCGACAGGACTCAGGGAGCTCCTATAATTCACCCCTCCACTTT. It encodes CASSRQDSGSSYNSPLHF.

J is TRBJ2-7 and V is TRBV7-2; 8 bases match TRBD2. The junction had 10 bases not matched to a gene; V was cut back by 4 bases and J by 2 bases. The germline CDR1 and CDR2 sequences are SGHTA and FQGNSA. There are 16 residues in the CDR3. In DNA, the CDR3 is TGTGCCAGCAGCTACTCCCATAGCGGGACGACCTACGAGCAGTACTTC. Translated: CASSYSHSGTTYEQYF. The complete variable domain, with remaining parts taken from reference TRBV7-2 and TRBJ2-7, reads GAGVSQSPSNKVTEKGKDVELRCDPISGHTALYWYRQSLGQGLEFLIYFQGNSAPDKSGLPSDRFSAERTGGSVSTLTIQRTQQEDSAVYLCASSYSHSGTTYEQYFGPGTRLTVT.

V and J are TRBV11-3 and TRBJ2-7; 9 bases align to TRBD1. V was pared by 5 bases and J by 5 bases, with 10 bases of the junction left unmatched. CDR1 is SGHNT and CDR2 is YENEEA in the germline V gene. The CDR3 totals 15 residues. The CDR3 region has the DNA TGTGCCAGCAGCCCCCAGGGACAGGGATTCGACGAGCAGTACTTC. Translated, it gives CASSPQGQGFDEQYF.

The chain employs TRBV5-4 and TRBJ1-2; D ambiguous. The CDR3 extends over 15 amino acids. V lost 0 bases and J 8 bases, leaving 17 bases between the germline ends. The V gene's germline CDR1 is SGHNT and CDR2 YYREEE (reference sequence). CDR3 sequence reads: CASSLGGSYFGGYTF. As DNA, the CDR3 is TGTGCCAGCAGCTTGGGCGGCAGCTATTTCGGAGGCTACACCTTC.

This chain uses TRBV29-1 with TRBJ1-1; D might be TRBD1 (6 bases). Germline values: CDR1 SQVTM, CDR2 ANQGSEA. This CDR3 comprises 13 residues. V was clipped by 4 bases and J by 2 bases, with 11 bases between them. This CDR3 is CSVVVTGNTEAFF. The CDR3 bases are TGCAGCGTTGTTGTGACAGGCAACACTGAAGCTTTCTTT.

This clone was detected once. This chain connects TRBV7-8 to TRBJ2-2; D uncertain. The V and J ends lost 1 base and 3 bases respectively, with 12 bases between them. This CDR3 comprises 16 residues. Per germline, CDR1 SGHVS and CDR2 FQNEAQ. The CDR3 is CASSLGRSFDTGELFF. In nucleotides, the CDR3 is TGTGCCAGCAGCTTAGGACGGTCGTTCGACACCGGGGAGCTGTTTTTT. Full variable domain (rest looked up from reference TRBV7-8 and TRBJ2-2): GAGVSQSPRYKVAKRGQDVALRCDPISGHVSLFWYQQALGQGPEFLTYFQNEAQLDKSGLPSDRFFAERPEGSVSTLKIQRTQQEDSAVYLCASSLGRSFDTGELFFGEGSRLTVL.

The chain links TRBV11-3 to TRBJ2-3; 12 bases line up with TRBD2. The germline gives CDR1 SGHNT, CDR2 YENEEA. Unmatched junction bases numbered 2, after V lost 1 base and J lost 0 bases. The CDR3 length is 17 residues. The CDR3 loop is CASSLGGTSGSTDTQYF. CDR3 DNA: TGTGCCAGCAGCTTAGGGGGGACTAGCGGGAGCACAGATACGCAGTATTTT.

The V gene is TRBV7-5, the J gene TRBJ2-7; no check of the table's D call, TRBD2, against the DNA was made. TRBV7-5 constitutes a pseudogene. This CDR3 region has 13 residues. The CDR3 nucleotides are TGTGCCAGAAGCTTAGACGGGACTGACGAGCAGTACTTC. This translates into CARSLDGTDEQYF.

The chain uses TRBV4-2 and TRBJ1-3; D possibly corresponds to TRBD1 (6 bases). The germline V gene encodes CDR1 LGHNA and CDR2 YNFKEQ. Trimming stripped 1 base from V and 1 base from J, with 8 bases between. CDR3 length equals 15 residues. In DNA, the CDR3 is TGTGCCAGCAGCCAAGGGACAGATTCTGGAAACACCATATATTTT. As protein: CASSQGTDSGNTIYF.

This sequence joins TRBV30 and TRBJ2-1, with TRBD2 identical over 7 bases. This CDR3 has 13 residues. Germline V CDR1 and CDR2: GTSNPN, SVGIG (reference sequence). J was trimmed by 5 bases and V by 4 bases; bases with no gene match: 5. As DNA, the CDR3 is TGTGCCTGGAACCAGCGGGGCGACAATGAGCAGTTCTTC. Protein sequence: CAWNQRGDNEQFF.

CDR3: CASSLQGYWDEQYF. Written as DNA, the CDR3 is TGTGCCAGCAGCTTACAGGGATACTGGGACGAGCAGTACTTC. The chain couples TRBV5-8 to TRBJ2-7; tentative D call: TRBD1 (6 bases). Trimming removed 2 bases at V and 5 bases at J, with 14 bases between. Germline CDR1 and CDR2: SGHTS and YDEGEE. This CDR3 comprises 14 residues.

The rearrangement joins TRBV19 to TRBJ1-3; the D gene is possibly TRBD1 (6 bases). Germline V gene sequence: CDR1 LNHDA, CDR2 SQIVND (reference sequence). The CDR3 consists of 14 residues. Trimming removed 7 bases at V and 0 bases at J, with 10 bases between. DNA of the CDR3: TGTGCCAGTATTAAACAGGGCTCTGGAAACACCATATATTTT. This gives the protein CASIKQGSGNTIYF.

This chain joins TRBV5-1 and TRBJ2-2; D not resolved. Germline V gene lookup returns CDR1 SGHRS and CDR2 YFSETQ. Trimming shortened V by 5 bases and J by 1 base, and 15 bases separated the two germline ends. The CDR3 sequence is 16 residues long. The CDR3: CASSISRTLNTGELFF. CDR3 in DNA: TGCGCCAGCAGTATCTCTAGGACGCTGAACACCGGGGAGCTGTTTTTT.

The gene calls are TRBV7-9 and TRBJ1-4, with D perhaps matching TRBD1 (5 bases). The germline V gene has CDR1 SEHNR and CDR2 FQNEAQ (reference sequence). CDR3 length equals 15 residues. The V gene lost 4 bases and the J gene lost 4 bases, with 13 bases spanning the gap. CDR3 protein: CASSSGGRFNEKLFF. CDR3 coding DNA: TGTGCCAGCAGCTCTGGGGGACGGTTTAATGAAAAACTGTTTTTT.